This T cell receptor beta chain was sequenced during a study of molecular identifiers for immune sequencing clone quantification. The use of previously described methods and listed TCR primers produced the bulk TCR libraries. TCRdb independently ran MiXCR on the PCR reads; one entry per CDR3 protein. The sample includes over 550,000 distinct CDR3 sequences, less than 30% seen only once; the top ten take around 0.78%. Concerning this clonotype itself: Its antigen is as yet unknown. This CDR3 fails to terminate in the conserved phenylalanine or tryptophan, so it likely reflects a read error.

The CDR3 loop spans 14 amino acids. Between the trimmed V and J ends, which lost 6 bases and 6 bases, there was a span of 15 bases. Broader study findings: Amid 750,000 to 1,000,000 naive cells, spiked Jurkat TCR RNA from one cell was reportedly still detectable.

This TCR was recovered from a human donor in good health. Some libraries in this study had Jurkat cell RNA spiked in. The sequenced sample was naive CD8+ T cells from blood, with Jurkat cell RNA spiked in. Specified subset: FACS-sorted CD8+CD4-CCR7+CD45RA+ naive T cells. The rearrangement links TRBV12-3 or TRBV12-4 to TRBJ2-1; unclear D gene. CDR3 region: CASSGSPGANEQFL. The CDR3 DNA reads TGTGCCAGCAGCGGATCCCCAGGAGCCAATGAGCAGTTCCTC.